Shown below are 7 T cell receptor beta chains from a single sample sequenced in a study of Ad26.COV2.S vaccination and SARS-CoV-2 variants. The treatment here: approximately 18 received Ad26.COV2.S at low or high dose, single or two shots; about 5 received placebo; per-sample allocation not given. Samples came from day 63 after the first vaccine or placebo injection. Sequencing was performed with immunoSEQ multiplex PCR; in TCRdb, only in-frame clones are kept and a portion is missing. The sample lists roughly 510,000 clones, about 83% occurring once. The sequenced sample was peripheral blood, obtained in a trial of Ad26.COV2.S vaccine versus placebo. Source of these receptors: a person between 18 and 65 years old who received the Ad26.COV2.S COVID-19 vaccine or a placebo.

The gene calls are TRBV29-1 and TRBJ1-1; no clear D. The CDR3 sequence is 13 residues long. Germline V gene sequence: CDR1 SQVTM, CDR2 ANQGSEA. V was cut by 7 bases and J by 0 bases, with 12 bases left in between. CDR3: CSGSLILNTEAFF. The CDR3, as DNA: TGCAGCGGGTCCTTAATTCTGAACACTGAAGCTTTCTTT.

The table lists this clone with a few counts. The chain uses TRBV3-1 (or the pseudogene TRBV3-2) and TRBJ1-1; D possibly corresponds to TRBD1 (5 bases). V was cut by 4 bases and J by 1 base, with 13 bases left in between. The CDR3 totals 15 residues. The germline V gene encodes CDR1 LGHDT and CDR2 YNNKEL (reference sequence). Here the CDR3 DNA reads TGTGCCAGCAGCCTCAGGGCAGGGAAGAACACTGAAGCTTTCTTT. Encoded protein: CASSLRAGKNTEAFF.

V usage is TRBV20-1 and J usage is TRBJ1-2, with D possibly TRBD1 on 6 matching bases. Deletions cut 3 bases from V and 7 bases from J, with 18 bases between. The CDR3 length is 14 residues. From germline, CDR1 is DFQATT and CDR2 SNEGSKA (reference sequence). CDR3 in amino acids: CSASPNPRGIGYTF. The CDR3 nucleotides read TGCAGTGCTAGTCCCAACCCCAGGGGTATTGGCTACACCTTC.

As regards this clone: An end of the junction differs from the germline gene, which may be a read error. The chain recombines TRBV28 with TRBJ1-2; D may be TRBD1 (5 bases). The CDR3 length is 10 residues. CDR1 and CDR2 (germline): MDHEN, SYDVKM. The CDR3 bases are TGTGCCAGCAGTTTCGACAGACCCTACTTC. Translation: CASSFDRPYF.

The genes are TRBV5-6 and TRBJ2-3, with 7 bases aligning to TRBD2. The germline gives CDR1 SGHDT, CDR2 YYEEEE. Trimming removed 2 bases from V and 6 bases from J; junction bases left unmatched: 6. The CDR3 totals 14 residues. The CDR3 reads CASSFPSGADTQYF. The CDR3 nucleotides read TGTGCCAGCAGCTTCCCTAGCGGAGCCGATACGCAGTATTTT.

The chain has TRBV18 and TRBJ2-5; 14 bases match TRBD2. Germline V gene data show CDR1 as KGHSH and CDR2 as LQKENI. V lost 1 base, J lost 4 bases, and 5 bases stayed unmatched. The CDR3 has 17 residues. The CDR3 sequence is CASSPLHGTSGGETQYF. The CDR3 nucleotides are TGTGCCAGCTCACCACTACACGGGACTAGCGGGGGAGAGACCCAGTACTTC.

The gene calls are TRBV13 and TRBJ2-1, with D unresolved. Trimming shortened V by 1 base and J by 6 bases, and 7 bases separated the two germline ends. The CDR3 sequence is 13 residues long. From germline, CDR1 is PRHDT and CDR2 FYEKMQ (reference sequence). The CDR3 DNA is TGTGCCAGCAGCTTAGTCGGCGGCAATGAGCAGTTCTTC. This translates into CASSLVGGNEQFF.